The present entry profiles one TCR beta chain with its context. Over several immunoSEQ plates, each subset's genomic DNA was distributed in even portions. The data were produced by immunoSEQ multiplex PCR, yet TCRdb's version contains in-frame clones alone and is incomplete. Among tens of thousands of clones, 50% to 70% were seen once, and the ten largest hold 51%. After removal of 0 bases from V and 4 bases from J, the junction contained 8 bases not matched to a gene. Germline assignment: CDR1 MDHEN and CDR2 SYDVKM. The CDR3 is made up of 16 amino acids. This sample was included in a study of shared clonotypes between healthy human individuals. Study context: A couple of women and a few men aged 18 to 49 made up the donors.

The receptor was isolated from a man aged 25 to 40 in good health. The chain uses TRBV28 and TRBJ1-2; 7 nucleotides align to TRBD1. The sample taken for sequencing was memory CD8+ T cells sorted from blood. The subset is: CD45RO+ cells pooled with CCR7-negative TemRA cells. CDR3 sequence (DNA): TGTGCCAGCAGTTTATGGGTCTCCGGGACAGCCTATGGCTACACCTTC. It specifies CASSLWVSGTAYGYTF.